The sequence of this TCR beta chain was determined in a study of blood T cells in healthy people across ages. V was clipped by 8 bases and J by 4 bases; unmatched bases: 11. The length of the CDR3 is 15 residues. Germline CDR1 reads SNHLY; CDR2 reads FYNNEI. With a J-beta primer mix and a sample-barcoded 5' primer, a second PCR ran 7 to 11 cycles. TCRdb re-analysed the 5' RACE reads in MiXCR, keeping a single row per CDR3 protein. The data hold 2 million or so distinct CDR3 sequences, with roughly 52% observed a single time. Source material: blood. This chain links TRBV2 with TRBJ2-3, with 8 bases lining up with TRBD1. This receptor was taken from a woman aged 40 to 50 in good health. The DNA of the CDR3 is TGTGCCAGCTCGCGACCGGGACAGGTCCCAGATACGCAGTATTTT. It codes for CASSRPGQVPDTQYF.